Listed below are T cell receptor beta chains from one sample, sequenced in a study of human T cells and chemical hapten exposure. One entry per CDR3 protein results from TCRdb running MiXCR on the RACE reads. The sample contains 150,000 to 200,000 distinct CDR3 sequences, more than 20% of which appear only once. The input for sequencing was whole blood, taken in connection with sensitization to the hapten diphenylcyclopropenone (DPC). Receptors originate from a woman between 40 and 55 years old with alopecia areata. Some clones in this sample may be carry-over from other donors' samples. CDR3s include the opening cysteine and the closing phenylalanine or tryptophan. The order of the fields is V gene, clone size, CDR3 length, D gene, CDR3 protein. The D gene is left open where the match is weak. Rows give clone size only sometimes, using once, few, many, or a class for an expanded clone.

>TRBV7-9|NA|15|NA
CASSLALQSQETQYF
>TRBV20-1|NA|13|TRBD1
CSAPRGPGNTIYF
>TRBV20-1|NA|11|NA
CSATGFSGYTF
>TRBV5-4|NA|17|NA
CASSLGPSRGGSQPQHF
>TRBV7-6|NA|12|NA
CASSSRREKLFF
>TRBV6-2/TRBV6-3|NA|12|NA
CASTTVGSPLHF
>TRBV6-2/TRBV6-3|NA|13|TRBD1
CASNPTGDYGYTF
>TRBV27|many|15|NA
CASSLLGAWGTEAFF
>TRBV5-1|NA|17|NA
CASSLDYIRTANTEAFF
>TRBV29-1|many|11|NA
CSVRTGNTIYF
>TRBV10-3|few|14|NA
CAISVQGKAGELFF
>TRBV6-2/TRBV6-3|NA|13|NA
CASSYRNGGEQYF
>TRBV25-1|NA|15|NA
CASSEVAAQSNEQFF
>TRBV7-9|NA|15|NA
CASSLPAQGIYGYTF
>TRBV6-6|NA|16|TRBD2
CASSRGLAGTADTQYF
>TRBV20-1|NA|14|TRBD1
CSARRTGYTGELFF
>TRBV7-2|few|14|NA
CASSLAARETEAFF
>TRBV12-3/TRBV12-4|few|13|NA
CASSLDGARVRHF
>TRBV7-8|NA|12|TRBD1
CASSSRQGLMYF
>TRBV5-5|many|13|NA
CASSGGYTDTQYF
>TRBV24-1|NA|18|TRBD1
CATSDFVSGTGGYNEQFF
>TRBV7-2|few|15|NA
CASSGGLGSTDTQYF
>TRBV28|few|16|NA
CASSLSPGLGANVLTF
>TRBV6-2/TRBV6-3|NA|15|NA
CASSYVQGSYPEAFF
>TRBV20-1|NA|15|TRBD1
CSALGLRTGGTEAFF
>TRBV28|NA|10|NA
CASSFGEQYF
>TRBV6-5|NA|15|TRBD2
CASSYSTGGSYEQYF
>TRBV7-2|few|16|NA
CASSLVPDLSSYEQYF
>TRBV7-2|NA|16|TRBD2
CASSQGPGLASDTQYF
>TRBV20-1|NA|16|TRBD2
CSASRLAGASYNEQFF
>TRBV6-6|NA|14|NA
CASRRQPESGELFF
>TRBV4-2|NA|16|TRBD1
CASSQDRQGSNYGYTF
>TRBV7-9|few|16|NA
CASSSPDGGQDSEQYF
>TRBV7-2|NA|13|NA
CASSLVVRDEQYF
>TRBV6-6|NA|13|NA
CASSQDSPGELFF
>TRBV28|NA|11|NA
CASGPGGKLFF
>TRBV12-3/TRBV12-4|NA|13|NA
CASSQGQAYEQYF
>TRBV29-1|NA|15|NA
CSVAVQRGAQGEQYF
>TRBV6-2/TRBV6-3|NA|16|TRBD1
CASSSGGASAKNIQYF
>TRBV11-2|NA|11|NA
CASSFVSEQFF
>TRBV5-8|NA|15|NA
CASSLGYGSSDTQYF
>TRBV7-2|few|15|TRBD1
CASSSPGQGSYGYTF
>TRBV4-3|NA|14|NA
CASSQSPWGREQYF
>TRBV6-5|few|14|NA
CASSSASGTDTQYF
>TRBV10-3|few|12|NA
CATRQEGETQYF
>TRBV20-1|few|11|NA
CSASVYNEQFF
>TRBV19|few|15|TRBD1
CASSISGQGHLEQYF
>TRBV2|NA|13|NA
CASSEPVTDTQYF
>TRBV6-5|NA|16|TRBD1
CASSLRQGGPYNEQFF
>TRBV4-3|few|16|NA
CASSQEVTGYNSPLHF
>TRBV5-5|NA|14|NA
CASSFQSPPDTQYF
>TRBV28|medium-sized|15|NA
CASSTGISGANVLTF
>TRBV11-1|NA|16|TRBD1
CASSLTGAQNTGELFF
>TRBV7-8|NA|16|TRBD1
CASSLEYGTGGSGYTF
>TRBV25-1|few|12|NA
CASRQVGEKLFF